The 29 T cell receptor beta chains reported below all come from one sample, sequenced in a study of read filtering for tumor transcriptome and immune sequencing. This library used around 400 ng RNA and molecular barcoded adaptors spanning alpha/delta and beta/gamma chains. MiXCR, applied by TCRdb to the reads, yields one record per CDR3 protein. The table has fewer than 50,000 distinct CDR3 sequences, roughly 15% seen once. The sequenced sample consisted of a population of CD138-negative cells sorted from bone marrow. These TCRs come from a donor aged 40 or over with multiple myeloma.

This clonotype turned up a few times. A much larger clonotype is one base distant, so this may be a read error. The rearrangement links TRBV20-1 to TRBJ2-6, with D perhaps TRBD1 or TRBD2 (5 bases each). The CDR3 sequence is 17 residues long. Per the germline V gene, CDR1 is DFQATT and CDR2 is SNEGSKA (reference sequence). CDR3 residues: CSAPPWGFRSGANILTF. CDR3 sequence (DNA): TGCAGTGCCCCCCCCTGGGGGTTTAGGTCTGGGGCCAACATCCTGACTTTC.

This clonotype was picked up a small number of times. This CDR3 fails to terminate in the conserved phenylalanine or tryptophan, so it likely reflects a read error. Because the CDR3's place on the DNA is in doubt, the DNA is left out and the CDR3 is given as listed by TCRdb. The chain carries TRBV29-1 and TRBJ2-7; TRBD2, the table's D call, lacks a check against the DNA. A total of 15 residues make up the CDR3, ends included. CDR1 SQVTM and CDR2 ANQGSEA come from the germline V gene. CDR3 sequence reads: CSVGLVGGPGGERYI.

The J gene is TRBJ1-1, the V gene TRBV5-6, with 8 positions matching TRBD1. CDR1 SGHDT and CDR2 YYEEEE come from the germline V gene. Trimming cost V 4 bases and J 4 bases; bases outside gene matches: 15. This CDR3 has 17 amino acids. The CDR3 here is CASSPMGWGRGLTEAFF. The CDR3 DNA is TGTGCCAGCAGCCCCATGGGGTGGGGCAGGGGGCTCACTGAAGCTTTCTTT.

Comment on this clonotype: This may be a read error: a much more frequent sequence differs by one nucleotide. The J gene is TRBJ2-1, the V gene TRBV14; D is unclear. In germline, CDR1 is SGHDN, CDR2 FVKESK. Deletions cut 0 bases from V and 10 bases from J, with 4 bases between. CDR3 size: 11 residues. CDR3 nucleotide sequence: TGTGCCAGCAGCCAAGAGGGCGAGCAGTTCTTC. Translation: CASSQEGEQFF.

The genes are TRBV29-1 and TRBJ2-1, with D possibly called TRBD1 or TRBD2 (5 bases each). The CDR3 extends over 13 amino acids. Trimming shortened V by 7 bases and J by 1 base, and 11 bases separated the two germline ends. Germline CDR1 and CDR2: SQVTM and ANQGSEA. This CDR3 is CSDAGTSYNEQFF. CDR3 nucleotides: TGCAGCGACGCAGGGACGTCCTACAATGAGCAGTTCTTC.

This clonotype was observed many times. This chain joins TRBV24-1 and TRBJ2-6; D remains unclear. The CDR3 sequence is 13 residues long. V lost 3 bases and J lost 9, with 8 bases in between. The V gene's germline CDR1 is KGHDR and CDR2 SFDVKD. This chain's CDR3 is CATSDGGVNVLTF. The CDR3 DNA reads TGTGCCACCAGTGATGGTGGAGTCAACGTCCTGACTTTC.

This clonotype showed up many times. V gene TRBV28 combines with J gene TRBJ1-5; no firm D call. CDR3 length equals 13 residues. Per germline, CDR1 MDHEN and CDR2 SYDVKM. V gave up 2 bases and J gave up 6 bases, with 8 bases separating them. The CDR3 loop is CASSLARIQPQHF. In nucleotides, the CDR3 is TGTGCCAGCAGTTTAGCCAGAATTCAGCCCCAGCATTTT.

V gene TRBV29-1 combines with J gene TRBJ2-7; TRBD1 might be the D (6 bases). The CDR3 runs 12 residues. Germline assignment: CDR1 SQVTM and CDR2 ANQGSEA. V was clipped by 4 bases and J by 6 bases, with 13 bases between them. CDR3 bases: TGCAGCGTTGGAACAGGGCTGGGCGAGCAGTACTTC. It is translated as CSVGTGLGEQYF.

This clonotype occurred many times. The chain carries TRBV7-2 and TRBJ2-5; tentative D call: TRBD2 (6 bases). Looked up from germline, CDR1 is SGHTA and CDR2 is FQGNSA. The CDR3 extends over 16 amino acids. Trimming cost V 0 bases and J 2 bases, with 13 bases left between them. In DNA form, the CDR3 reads TGTGCCAGCAGCTTAGCTAGCGGACCGGGACAAGAGACCCAGTACTTC. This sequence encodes CASSLASGPGQETQYF.

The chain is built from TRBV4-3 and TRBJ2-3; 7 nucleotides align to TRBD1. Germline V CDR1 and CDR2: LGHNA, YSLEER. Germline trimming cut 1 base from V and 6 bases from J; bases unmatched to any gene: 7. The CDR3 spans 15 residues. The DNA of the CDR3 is TGCGCCAGCAGCCAAGGGAACAGGGGCGGGGATACGCAGTATTTT. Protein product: CASSQGNRGGDTQYF.

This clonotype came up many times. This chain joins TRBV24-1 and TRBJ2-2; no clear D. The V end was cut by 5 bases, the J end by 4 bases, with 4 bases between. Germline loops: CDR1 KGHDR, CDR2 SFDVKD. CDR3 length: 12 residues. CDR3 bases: TGTGCCACCAGTGTGCCCACCGGGGAGCTGTTTTTT. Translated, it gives CATSVPTGELFF.

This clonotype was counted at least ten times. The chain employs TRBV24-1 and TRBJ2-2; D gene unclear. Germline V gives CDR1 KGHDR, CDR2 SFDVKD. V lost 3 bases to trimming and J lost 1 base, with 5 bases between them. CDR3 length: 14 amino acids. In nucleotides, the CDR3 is TGTGCCACCAGTGATCAGCTGAACACCGGGGAGCTGTTTTTT. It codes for CATSDQLNTGELFF.

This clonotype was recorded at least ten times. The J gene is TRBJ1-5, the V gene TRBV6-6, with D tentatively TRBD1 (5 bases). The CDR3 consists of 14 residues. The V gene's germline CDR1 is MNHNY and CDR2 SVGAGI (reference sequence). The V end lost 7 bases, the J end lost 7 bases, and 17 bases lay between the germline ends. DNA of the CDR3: TGTGCCAGCATCGACACGGCGCGGGACCAGCCCCAGCATTTT. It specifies CASIDTARDQPQHF.

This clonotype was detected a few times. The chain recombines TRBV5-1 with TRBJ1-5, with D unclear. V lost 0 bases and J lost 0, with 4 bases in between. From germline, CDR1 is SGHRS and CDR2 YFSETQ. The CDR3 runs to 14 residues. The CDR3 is CASSLGHSNQPQHF. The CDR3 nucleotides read TGCGCCAGCAGCTTGGGCCATAGCAATCAGCCCCAGCATTTT.

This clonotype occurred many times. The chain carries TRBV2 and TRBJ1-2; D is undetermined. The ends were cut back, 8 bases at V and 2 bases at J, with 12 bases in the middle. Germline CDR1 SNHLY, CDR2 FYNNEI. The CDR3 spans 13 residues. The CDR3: CASRRLENYGYTF. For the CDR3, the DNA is TGTGCCAGCCGCCGACTTGAGAACTATGGCTACACCTTC.

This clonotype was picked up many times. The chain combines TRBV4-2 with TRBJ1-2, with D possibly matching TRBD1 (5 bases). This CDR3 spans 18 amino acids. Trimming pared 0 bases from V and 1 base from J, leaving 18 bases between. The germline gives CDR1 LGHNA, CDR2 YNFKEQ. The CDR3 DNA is TGTGCCAGCAGCCAAGATCCAGGGAGGGTCTCCCATAACTATGGCTACACCTTC. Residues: CASSQDPGRVSHNYGYTF.

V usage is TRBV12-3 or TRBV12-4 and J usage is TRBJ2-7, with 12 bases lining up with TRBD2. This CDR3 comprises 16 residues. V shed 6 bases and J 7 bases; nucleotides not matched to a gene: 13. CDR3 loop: CASRPLAGGPGGEQYF. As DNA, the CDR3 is TGTGCCAGCAGACCCCTAGCGGGAGGGCCTGGGGGAGAGCAGTACTTC.

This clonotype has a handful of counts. The CDR3 nucleotides are TGTGCCAGCAGTCCCCCCAGGAGAGGGGGAGGATACAATGAGCAGTTCTTC. Translated, it gives CASSPPRRGGGYNEQFF. The chain carries TRBV6-2 or TRBV6-3 and TRBJ2-1, with D perhaps assigned TRBD1 or TRBD2 (6 bases each). The germline V gene encodes CDR1 MNHEY and CDR2 SVGEGT. V was shortened by 5 bases and J by 4 bases, with 21 bases between the two germline ends. CDR3 length equals 17 residues.

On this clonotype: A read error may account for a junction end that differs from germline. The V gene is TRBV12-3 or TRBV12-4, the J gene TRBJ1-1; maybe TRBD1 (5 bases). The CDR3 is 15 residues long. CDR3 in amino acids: CASSYRRVMNTEASF. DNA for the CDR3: TGTGCCAGCAGTTACCGCAGGGTGATGAACACTGAAGCTTCCTTT.

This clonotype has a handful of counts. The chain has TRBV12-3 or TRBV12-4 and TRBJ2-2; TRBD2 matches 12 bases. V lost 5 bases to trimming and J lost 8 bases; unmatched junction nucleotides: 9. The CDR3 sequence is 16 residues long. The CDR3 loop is CASSHASGRAGGELFF. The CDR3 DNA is TGTGCCAGCAGTCACGCTAGCGGGAGGGCCGGAGGGGAGCTGTTTTTT.

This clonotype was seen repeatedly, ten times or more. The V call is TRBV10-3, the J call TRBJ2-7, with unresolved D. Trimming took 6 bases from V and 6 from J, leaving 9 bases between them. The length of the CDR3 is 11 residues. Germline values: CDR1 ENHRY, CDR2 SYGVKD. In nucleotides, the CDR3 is TGTGCCATCAGCGCATTATCCGAGCAGTACTTC. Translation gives CAISALSEQYF.

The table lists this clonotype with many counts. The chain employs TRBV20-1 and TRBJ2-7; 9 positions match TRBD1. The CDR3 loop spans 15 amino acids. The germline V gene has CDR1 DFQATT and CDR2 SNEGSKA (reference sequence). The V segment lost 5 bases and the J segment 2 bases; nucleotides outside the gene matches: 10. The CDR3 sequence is CSALQGALPPYEQYF. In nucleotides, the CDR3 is TGCAGTGCTCTACAGGGGGCCCTTCCTCCCTACGAGCAGTACTTC.

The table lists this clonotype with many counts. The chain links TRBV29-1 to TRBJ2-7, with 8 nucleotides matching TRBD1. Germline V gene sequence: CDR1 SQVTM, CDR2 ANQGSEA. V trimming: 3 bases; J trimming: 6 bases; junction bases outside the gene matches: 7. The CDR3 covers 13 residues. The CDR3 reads CSVDQGAQGEQYF. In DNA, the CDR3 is TGCAGCGTTGATCAGGGGGCGCAGGGCGAGCAGTACTTC.

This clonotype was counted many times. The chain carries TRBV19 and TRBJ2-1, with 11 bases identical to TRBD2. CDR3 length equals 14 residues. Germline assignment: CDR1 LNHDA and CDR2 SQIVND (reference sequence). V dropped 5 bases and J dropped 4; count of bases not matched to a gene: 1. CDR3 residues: CASSGLAGYNEQFF. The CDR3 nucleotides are TGTGCCAGTAGTGGACTAGCGGGTTACAATGAGCAGTTCTTC. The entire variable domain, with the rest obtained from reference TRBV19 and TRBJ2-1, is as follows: DGGITQSPKYLFRKEGQNVTLSCEQNLNHDAMYWYRQDPGQGLRLIYYSQIVNDFQKGDIAEGYSVSREKKESFPLTVTSAQKNPTAFYLCASSGLAGYNEQFFGPGTRLTVL.

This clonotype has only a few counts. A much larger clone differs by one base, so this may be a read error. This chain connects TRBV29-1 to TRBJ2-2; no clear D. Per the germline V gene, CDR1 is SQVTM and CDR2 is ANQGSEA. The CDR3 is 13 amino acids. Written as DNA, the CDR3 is TGCAGCGTTGATGGTCAGAACACCGCGGAGCTGTTTTTT. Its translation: CSVDGQNTAELFF.

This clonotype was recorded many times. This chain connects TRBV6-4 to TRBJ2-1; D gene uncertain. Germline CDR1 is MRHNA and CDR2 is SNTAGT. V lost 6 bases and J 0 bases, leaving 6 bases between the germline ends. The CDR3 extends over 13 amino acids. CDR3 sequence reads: CASSVNSYNEQFF. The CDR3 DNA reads TGTGCCAGCAGCGTGAACTCCTACAATGAGCAGTTCTTC.

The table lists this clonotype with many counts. For the CDR3, the DNA is TGTGCCAGCAGTAAACGGCAAGGTCCGGAGACCCAGTACTTC. Translation gives CASSKRQGPETQYF. V and J are TRBV6-1 and TRBJ2-5; D call uncertain. Germline CDR1 reads MNHNS; CDR2 reads SASEGT. Trimming pared 5 bases from V and 5 bases from J, leaving 15 bases between. The CDR3 covers 14 residues.

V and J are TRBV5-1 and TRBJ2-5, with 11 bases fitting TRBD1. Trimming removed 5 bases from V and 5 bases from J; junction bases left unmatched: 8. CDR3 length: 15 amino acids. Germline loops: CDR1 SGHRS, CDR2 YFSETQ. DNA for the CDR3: TGCGCCAGCAGTACTGGACAGGGGGCATTGGAGACCCAGTACTTC. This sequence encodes CASSTGQGALETQYF. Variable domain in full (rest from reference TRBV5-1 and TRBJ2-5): KAGVTQTPRYLIKTRGQQVTLSCSPISGHRSVSWYQQTPGQGLQFLFEYFSETQRNKGNFPGRFSGRQFSNSRSEMNVSTLELGDSALYLCASSTGQGALETQYFGPGTRLLVL.

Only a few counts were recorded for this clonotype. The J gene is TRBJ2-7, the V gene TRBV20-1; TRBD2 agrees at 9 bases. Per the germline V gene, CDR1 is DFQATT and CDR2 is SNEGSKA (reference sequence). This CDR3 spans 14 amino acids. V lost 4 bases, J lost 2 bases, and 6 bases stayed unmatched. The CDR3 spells CSATFSGSPYEQYF. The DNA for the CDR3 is TGCAGTGCTACCTTTAGCGGGAGCCCCTACGAGCAGTACTTC.